The TCR beta chain under discussion was sequenced for a study of cytomegalovirus exposure and HLA in healthy donors (dated by TCRdb to about 2017). For context, the study as a whole: An earlier analysis of approximately 640 of the donors reported more than 250 Gb of sequence data and 117 million unique TCR beta sequences from around 200 million T cells. Roughly 310 gigabases of sequencing data and 70 million to 100 million unique TCR sequences were included in an early release covering 550 to 800 HLA-typed donors. Of the roughly 400 genotyped donors, over 70% fell in the genetic ancestry cluster associated with self-reported Caucasian donors. The study aimed to test whether cataloging public T cell receptors could reveal signatures of past pathogen exposure. Using immunosequencing, the study profiled T cell repertoires from 640 or so subjects and related those repertoires to cytomegalovirus serostatus. Along with the roughly 670-subject first cohort, a separate validation cohort of more than 90 different subjects was used. To predict cytomegalovirus infection status, the study brought together high-throughput TCR immunosequencing, statistical association of individual TCRs with disease status, and machine learning. To study patterns of TCR occurrence, a later analysis re-analyzed previously published TCR beta repertoires from several hundred donors and added high-resolution HLA genotyping. Rather than drawing on any new phenotypic data, the later analysis identified candidate immune exposures from TCR beta sequences and the way those sequences occurred across donors. To decide whether each TCR beta V gene segment behaved as functional or pseudogenic, an earlier analysis of 587 of the donors relied on high-throughput TCR beta sequencing. Alongside the repertoire data, information on donor age, sex, ethnicity and CMV serostatus was compiled. In a later genetic analysis, genome-wide SNP genotypes for about three fifths of the roughly 670 donors were used, and that subset was treated as a discovery cohort. All discovery cohort repertoires had been generated using a single sequencing platform. HLA typing covered class I and class II loci at four-digit resolution. The number of typed donors differed by locus: about 620-630 for A, B, C, DRB1 and DQB1; some 500 for DQA1; 606 for DPA1; and around 490 for DPB1. Because of strong linkage in the cohort, roughly 5 DR-DQ haplotypes were treated as single units for association and clustering. On average, roughly 250,000 unique TCR beta nucleotide sequences were sequenced per donor among some 420 genotyped donors of the cohort, with roughly 18% of those sequences being non-productive.

The germline V gene (reference sequence) specifies SGHNT as CDR1 and YYREEE as CDR2. After removal of 4 bases from V and 4 bases from J, the junction retains 7 bases not matched to a gene. From cysteine to phenylalanine, the CDR3 is 15 amino acids long. The entry retains the CDR3 DNA only, 45 bases that are in frame from base 1. Receptor amplification or capture employed the immunoSEQ multiplex PCR assay. For the multiplex PCR, a mixture combining 60 forward primers for TCR Vbeta segments and 13 reverse primers for TCR Jbeta segments was used. The CDR3 region of rearranged TCR beta genes was amplified from genomic DNA with a multiplex PCR assay. The Illumina HiSeq System was used to sequence the amplified TCR beta libraries as 87-base-pair reads. The authors' analysis ran thus. Across the 670 or so repertoires, a later analysis counted approximately 83 million unique TCR beta chains, some 11 million of which were shared by at least two donors. Raw reads were error-corrected and collapsed into unique sequences with a nearest-neighbor algorithm that merged closely related sequences to remove PCR and sequencing errors. To assign V, D and J gene segments, CDR3 sequences were aligned to IMGT reference sequences. For a sequence to be retained, at least a six-nucleotide match to both a V gene segment and a J gene segment was required. A rearrangement was called productive if the CDR3 had no stop codons and remained in frame with V and J, and every other rearrangement was called non-productive. CDR3 was defined by IMGT convention, running from the second conserved V-encoded cysteine to the conserved J-encoded phenylalanine. In an earlier analysis of around 540 of the donors, sequences lacking an unambiguous match to a single V gene segment were excluded. In an earlier analysis of more than 500 of the donors, a V segment was called functional when productive rearrangements were above 56.7%, and segregating when the standard deviation between donors exceeded 5%. A statistical classification framework was built to diagnose cytomegalovirus status from the catalog of TCR beta chain sequences. In a later analysis, V and J genes were assigned by comparing TCR nucleotide sequences against IMGT/GENE-DB human TR gene sequences. In a later analysis, CDR3 sequences and most-parsimonious VDJ recombination scenarios were assigned using the TCRdist pipeline. In a later analysis, each TCR beta chain was defined by its CDR3 amino acid sequence together with its V-gene family, and reads lacking a unique V-gene family were excluded. To address suspected cross-contamination and a sequencing artifact, a later analysis removed a few hundred highly shared, low-generation-probability nucleotide sequences. In a later analysis, a clonal expansion index was calculated for each public chain from normalized within-repertoire ranks of inferred template counts. In a later analysis, generation probabilities were computed with a VDJ recombination model fitted to out-of-frame rearrangements, and the resulting probabilities were checked against IGoR. A later analysis scored TCR-TCR, TCR-HLA and TCR-CMV co-occurrence with hypergeometric tests, applying a repertoire-size bias correction to TCR pairs. To estimate false discovery rates, a later analysis permuted the HLA or CMV assignments 20 times. In a later analysis, co-occurring TCRs were grouped using DBSCAN, and TCRdist sequence similarity was added for clustering within HLA-allele-positive subsets. Repertoires with fewer than 30,000 or more than 120,000 public chains were left out of co-occurrence clustering, as were roughly five repertoires with anomalous nucleotide sharing. The table was pulled from immuneACCESS by TCRdb, which kept in-frame rearrangements only. Such tables lose some clones; where checked, under half of the loss comes from unresolved V genes, and the rest has no known cause. The V and J calls and clone size come from that table; D and trimming were worked out from the DNA. The sample has 150,000 to 200,000 clones on record, approximately 82% of them singletons. The top ten clones comprise 4% to 5.5% of the sample.

In total, approximately 690 healthy bone marrow donors made up the cohort. At the time of sampling, every cohort member was nominally healthy, though immune exposures that went unrecorded were likely present. The donor tested CMV seronegative and was one of the 352 seronegative cohort members. Every donor gave a peripheral blood sample, and the peripheral blood mononuclear cells from that sample were used for TCR beta sequencing. Genomic DNA was extracted from the blood cell samples with the Qiagen DNeasy Blood Extraction Kit. This clone was seen a few times. Its antigen is currently not known. No base quality values were provided; no much bigger clone lies one nucleotide off. The study at large found these results: Most TCR sequences were observed very rarely across donors, whereas some public TCRs were present in many individuals. Cytomegalovirus status was reported to be diagnosed by the classifier with high specificity and sensitivity in both the original and validation cohorts. In a later analysis, TCR association rates were found to vary across HLA loci, with the most associated TCRs seen for DRB1 alleles and the fewest for HLA-C alleles. Because the 87-base-pair reads could not distinguish some IMGT-functional V segments, including TRBV6-2 and TRBV6-3, those segments were excluded. This cohort had only TCR beta chains sequenced, and the lack of alpha or paired-chain data limited which features could be detected. A cluster of highly shared sequence variants was judged likely to represent a technical artifact of the sequencing pipeline. CMV serostatus was the only immune exposure information available for the cohort. The authors suggested that the approach could potentially be extended to other disease states and immunological phenotypes. In a later analysis, 16,951 TCR beta sequences were associated with specific HLA alleles at a false discovery rate of 0.05. Correlated functional status among segregating V segments might reflect linkage disequilibrium, but an unknown experimental factor could not be ruled out. In vitro tests confirmed that three of the cytomegalovirus-associated TCR beta chains recognize cytomegalovirus antigens. Sequencing depth was assumed to be roughly uniform across donors in the presence/absence analyses, though that assumption may not hold. Because some donors lacked HLA typing at each locus, the association tests relied only on the typed subset. In a later analysis, HLA-associated TCR beta chains were found to be more clonally expanded and to have lower generation probabilities than equally common non-associated chains. Most CMV-associated TCR beta chains appeared to be HLA-restricted in a later analysis, and the HLA associations seemed to be driven largely by CMV exposure. An earlier analysis of some 560 of the donors showed that most TCR beta V segments appeared in productive rearrangements either about 87% or about 30% of the time, which broadly matched IMGT annotations. When HLA alleles, especially DR and DQ, strongly co-occurred, attributing TCR associations to individual alleles was difficult. Because counts were too low, about 15 rarely observed V segments, including chromosome 9 orphons, were left out of the earlier analysis of some 640 of the donors. According to a later analysis, parvovirus B19, influenza, CMV and Epstein-Barr virus appeared linked to several top co-occurrence clusters. A further reported finding was that TCR beta sequences accurately predicted the HLA-A and HLA-B alleles for most subjects in the first cohort. An association between a missense DCLRE1C variant and V-gene and J-gene trimming of TCR beta chains was found in a later genetic analysis and replicated in an independent cohort. In a later genetic analysis, fewer N-insertions in productive TCRs were reported among donors in an Asian-associated ancestry cluster than the 666-donor mean. A total of 164 TCR beta chains were listed by the study as associated with cytomegalovirus.

The TCR originated in a male donor in good health and CMV-seronegative. This receptor chain uses TRBV5-4 and TRBJ2-2; 7 bases in between match TRBD1. The sequenced sample consisted of PBMCs. This receptor carries the CDR3 CASSRQGGLTGELFF. The bases read TGTGCCAGCAGCAGACAGGGTGGGCTCACCGGGGAGCTGTTTTTT. Supplemented by the reference TRBV5-4 and TRBJ2-2 proteins around the CDR3, the complete variable domain is ETGVTQSPTHLIKTRGQQVTLRCSSQSGHNTVSWYQQALGQGPQFIFQYYREEENGRGNFPPRFSGLQFPNYSSELNVNALELDDSALYLCASSRQGGLTGELFFGEGSRLTVL.